A selection of T cell receptor beta chains follows, all from one sample in a study of human T cells and chemical hapten exposure. TCRdb passed the RACE reads through MiXCR, listing each CDR3 protein once. The table shows tens of thousands of distinct CDR3 sequences, with under 12% occurring only once. Specimen: whole blood, collected in connection with sensitization to the hapten diphenylcyclopropenone (DPC). Receptors originate from a man aged 40-49 years with alopecia areata. Some clones in this sample may be carry-over from other donors' samples. Each CDR3 is given with its conserved first and last residue. The order of the fields is CDR3 DNA, CDR3 protein, clone size, CDR3 length, D gene, J gene, V gene. A D gene is named only where the DNA matches it firmly. Where a row states a size, it is once, few, many or the class of an expanded clone; other rows omit it.

CDR3nt: TGCAGTGCTAGAGTCCGGGGCGTTTTCACTGAAGCTTTCTTT
CDR3aa: CSARVRGVFTEAFF
abundance: -
len: 14
d_gene: -
j_gene: TRBJ1-1
v_gene: TRBV20-1

CDR3nt: TGCGCCAGCAGCTCGTACAGAGAAACGAACACTGAAGCTTTCTTT
CDR3aa: CASSSYRETNTEAFF
abundance: -
len: 15
d_gene: -
j_gene: TRBJ1-1
v_gene: TRBV5-1

CDR3nt: TGTGCCAGCAGTTACGCGAACTCTGGAAACACCATATATTTT
CDR3aa: CASSYANSGNTIYF
abundance: -
len: 14
d_gene: -
j_gene: TRBJ1-3
v_gene: TRBV6-2/TRBV6-3

CDR3nt: TGCAGTGCTAGAGCGGGGGCCAAGGACGAGCAGTACTTC
CDR3aa: CSARAGAKDEQYF
abundance: many
len: 13
d_gene: -
j_gene: TRBJ2-7
v_gene: TRBV20-1

CDR3nt: TGTGCCACACAAACAGGGAGAAATAGCAATCAGCCCCAGCATTTT
CDR3aa: CATQTGRNSNQPQHF
abundance: -
len: 15
d_gene: -
j_gene: TRBJ1-5
v_gene: TRBV19

CDR3nt: TGCAGCGTTGACGGTACGAGCGGCCAAGAGACCCAGTACTTC
CDR3aa: CSVDGTSGQETQYF
abundance: many
len: 14
d_gene: -
j_gene: TRBJ2-5
v_gene: TRBV29-1

CDR3nt: TGCAGTGCTAGAGGTCTTCAGGGGGCGCTGGGAACTGAAGCTTTCTTT
CDR3aa: CSARGLQGALGTEAFF
abundance: few
len: 16
d_gene: TRBD1
j_gene: TRBJ1-1
v_gene: TRBV20-1

CDR3nt: TGTGCCAGCAGCTTTTCCGGACAGGGAGATGAAGCTTTCTTT
CDR3aa: CASSFSGQGDEAFF
abundance: few
len: 14
d_gene: TRBD1
j_gene: TRBJ1-1
v_gene: TRBV5-6

CDR3nt: TGTGCCAGCTCAGGGGCTAGCGGGAACTACGAGCAGTACTTC
CDR3aa: CASSGASGNYEQYF
abundance: -
len: 14
d_gene: TRBD2
j_gene: TRBJ2-7
v_gene: TRBV18

CDR3nt: TGTGCCAGCAGTACCCTGGACGGCAACCTAGCCAAAAACATTCAGTACTTC
CDR3aa: CASSTLDGNLAKNIQYF
abundance: few
len: 17
d_gene: -
j_gene: TRBJ2-4
v_gene: TRBV28

CDR3nt: TGTGCCAGCAGCCGACTACAGGGAAGGGCTGAAGCTTTCTTT
CDR3aa: CASSRLQGRAEAFF
abundance: many
len: 14
d_gene: -
j_gene: TRBJ1-1
v_gene: TRBV14

CDR3nt: TGTGCCAGCAGCTTTAGTTCGACTAGCGGGACAGAGACCCAGTACTTC
CDR3aa: CASSFSSTSGTETQYF
abundance: -
len: 16
d_gene: TRBD2
j_gene: TRBJ2-5
v_gene: TRBV5-4

CDR3nt: TGTGCCAGCAGTGCAGGGGGCGTAAATACGCAGTATTTT
CDR3aa: CASSAGGVNTQYF
abundance: few
len: 13
d_gene: TRBD1
j_gene: TRBJ2-3
v_gene: TRBV27

CDR3nt: TGTGCCACCAGTGATGAGGACAGGGGTAACACCGGGGAGCTGTTTTTT
CDR3aa: CATSDEDRGNTGELFF
abundance: few
len: 16
d_gene: TRBD1
j_gene: TRBJ2-2
v_gene: TRBV24-1

CDR3nt: TGTGCCAGCAGCTTCGGACTAGCGGTTTCCTCCTACAATGAGCAGTTCTTC
CDR3aa: CASSFGLAVSSYNEQFF
abundance: few
len: 17
d_gene: TRBD2
j_gene: TRBJ2-1
v_gene: TRBV7-6

CDR3nt: TGTGCCAGCAGTACGGGACAGGGATCGCAGCCCCAGCATTTT
CDR3aa: CASSTGQGSQPQHF
abundance: many
len: 14
d_gene: TRBD1
j_gene: TRBJ1-5
v_gene: TRBV2

CDR3nt: TGTGCCAGCAGCTCCGATTCCGCCCGGGGTGAGCAGTTCTTC
CDR3aa: CASSSDSARGEQFF
abundance: -
len: 14
d_gene: -
j_gene: TRBJ2-1
v_gene: TRBV7-3

CDR3nt: TGTGCCAGCAGTTACTCGTGGGACACCACCTACGAGCAGTACTTC
CDR3aa: CASSYSWDTTYEQYF
abundance: few
len: 15
d_gene: -
j_gene: TRBJ2-7
v_gene: TRBV6-5

CDR3nt: TGTGCCTGGAGTGTAGGTGGGGGAATAGACATTCAGTACTTC
CDR3aa: CAWSVGGGIDIQYF
abundance: once
len: 14
d_gene: -
j_gene: TRBJ2-4
v_gene: TRBV30

CDR3nt: TGCGCCAGCAGCCATCGGGGGGGGGCCGAAGCTTTCTTT
CDR3aa: CASSHRGGAEAFF
abundance: many
len: 13
d_gene: -
j_gene: TRBJ1-1
v_gene: TRBV4-3

CDR3nt: TGTGCCAGCAGCTTAGCGGGAACCGTAGAGACCCAGTACTTC
CDR3aa: CASSLAGTVETQYF
abundance: -
len: 14
d_gene: -
j_gene: TRBJ2-5
v_gene: TRBV7-2

CDR3nt: TGCAGCGTTTCTGGACAGGGAACTGAAGCTTTCTTT
CDR3aa: CSVSGQGTEAFF
abundance: many
len: 12
d_gene: TRBD1
j_gene: TRBJ1-1
v_gene: TRBV29-1

CDR3nt: TGTGCCAGCAGCCATGGGACTAGCGTAGATACGCAGTATTTT
CDR3aa: CASSHGTSVDTQYF
abundance: few
len: 14
d_gene: TRBD2
j_gene: TRBJ2-3
v_gene: TRBV4-2

CDR3nt: TGTGCCATCAGTGAGTCGACGGGGAACGGACTGAACACTGAAGCTTTCTTT
CDR3aa: CAISESTGNGLNTEAFF
abundance: many
len: 17
d_gene: -
j_gene: TRBJ1-1
v_gene: TRBV10-3

CDR3nt: TGTGCGGTCGGCTTATGGGGGAACCTAAACTTC
CDR3aa: CAVGLWGNLNF
abundance: -
len: 11
d_gene: -
j_gene: TRBJ2-7
v_gene: TRBV11-1

CDR3nt: TGTGCCAGCAGTGAAATCAGGGCTAGCGGGAGAGGAGATACGCAGTATTTT
CDR3aa: CASSEIRASGRGDTQYF
abundance: many
len: 17
d_gene: TRBD2
j_gene: TRBJ2-3
v_gene: TRBV2

CDR3nt: TGTGCCAGCAGCCCCCTAAGGGGAGGCACAGATACGCAGTATTTT
CDR3aa: CASSPLRGGTDTQYF
abundance: -
len: 15
d_gene: -
j_gene: TRBJ2-3
v_gene: TRBV7-6

CDR3nt: TGTGCCAGCAGTTCTCCCCCCGGGGCGTCTAGCGGGAGTAATGAGCAGTTCTTC
CDR3aa: CASSSPPGASSGSNEQFF
abundance: few
len: 18
d_gene: TRBD2
j_gene: TRBJ2-1
v_gene: TRBV6-1

CDR3nt: TGCAGCGTTCTTTCCGGGACCCGAAAGTGGTTCTTC
CDR3aa: CSVLSGTRKWFF
abundance: few
len: 12
d_gene: -
j_gene: TRBJ2-1
v_gene: TRBV29-1

CDR3nt: TGCAGTGCCAAGGACATAGATACGCAGTATTTT
CDR3aa: CSAKDIDTQYF
abundance: few
len: 11
d_gene: -
j_gene: TRBJ2-3
v_gene: TRBV20-1

CDR3nt: TGCGCCAGCAGCGAAGTGACCAGGAAGGGCTCTGAAGCTTTCTTT
CDR3aa: CASSEVTRKGSEAFF
abundance: few
len: 15
d_gene: -
j_gene: TRBJ1-1
v_gene: TRBV5-1

CDR3nt: TGTGCCAGCAGCTTCGCAGGGGACCGAGAAGAAGCTTTCTTT
CDR3aa: CASSFAGDREEAFF
abundance: many
len: 14
d_gene: -
j_gene: TRBJ1-1
v_gene: TRBV11-2

CDR3nt: TGTGCCAGCAGCGTAGGGGACTCCTACACTGAAGCTTTCTTT
CDR3aa: CASSVGDSYTEAFF
abundance: -
len: 14
d_gene: -
j_gene: TRBJ1-1
v_gene: TRBV9

CDR3nt: TGCAGCCATGATGGGACTAGCGGGGGCCCTAGCACAGATACGCAGTATTTT
CDR3aa: CSHDGTSGGPSTDTQYF
abundance: -
len: 17
d_gene: TRBD2
j_gene: TRBJ2-3
v_gene: TRBV29-1

CDR3nt: TGCAGTGCTAGCGGGACAGGGGGAATCACAGATACGCAGTATTTT
CDR3aa: CSASGTGGITDTQYF
abundance: -
len: 15
d_gene: TRBD1
j_gene: TRBJ2-3
v_gene: TRBV20-1

CDR3nt: TGTGCCAGCAGCAGGAGAGAGGAGCCGGGATTACTGCCGTTCTACGAGCAGTACTTC
CDR3aa: CASSRREEPGLLPFYEQYF
abundance: few
len: 19
d_gene: -
j_gene: TRBJ2-7
v_gene: TRBV21-1

CDR3nt: TGCGCCAGCAGTGGGGGGAATCGGCGCGGGAGGGCTGACGGAGTTGAGACCCAGTACTTC
CDR3aa: CASSGGNRRGRADGVETQYF
abundance: few
len: 20
d_gene: TRBD2
j_gene: TRBJ2-5
v_gene: TRBV10-2

CDR3nt: TGTGCCAGCAGCCCCCGCAAGGGAAGAGGCTCTGGGGCCAACGTCCTGACTTTC
CDR3aa: CASSPRKGRGSGANVLTF
abundance: -
len: 18
d_gene: -
j_gene: TRBJ2-6
v_gene: TRBV11-1

CDR3nt: TGCGCCAGCAGCCTAGGGACTAGCGGGCGTTACAATGAGCAGTTCTTC
CDR3aa: CASSLGTSGRYNEQFF
abundance: few
len: 16
d_gene: TRBD2
j_gene: TRBJ2-1
v_gene: TRBV5-1

CDR3nt: TGTGCCAGCAATCGCGGGGGGGGCACCTTCAATCAGCCCCAGCATTTT
CDR3aa: CASNRGGGTFNQPQHF
abundance: -
len: 16
d_gene: -
j_gene: TRBJ1-5
v_gene: TRBV6-6

CDR3nt: TGTGCCACCACAAGTGAAACCTACAATGAGCAGTTCTTC
CDR3aa: CATTSETYNEQFF
abundance: few
len: 13
d_gene: -
j_gene: TRBJ2-1
v_gene: TRBV24-1